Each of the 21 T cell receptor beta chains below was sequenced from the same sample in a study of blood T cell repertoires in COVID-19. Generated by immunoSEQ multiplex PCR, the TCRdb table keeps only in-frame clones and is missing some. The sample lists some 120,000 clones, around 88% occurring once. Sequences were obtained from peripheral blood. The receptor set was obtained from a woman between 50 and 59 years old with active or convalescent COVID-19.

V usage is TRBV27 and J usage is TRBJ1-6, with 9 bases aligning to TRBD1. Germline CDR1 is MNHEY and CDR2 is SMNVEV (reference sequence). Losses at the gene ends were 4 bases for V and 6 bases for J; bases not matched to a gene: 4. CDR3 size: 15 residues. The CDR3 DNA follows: TGTGCCAGCAGTTGGGGGACAGGGAGTAATTCACCCCTCCACTTT. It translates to CASSWGTGSNSPLHF.

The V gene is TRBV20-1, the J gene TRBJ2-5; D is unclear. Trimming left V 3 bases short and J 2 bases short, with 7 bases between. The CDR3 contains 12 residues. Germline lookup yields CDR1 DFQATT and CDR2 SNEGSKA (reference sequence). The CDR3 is CSASDFQETQYF. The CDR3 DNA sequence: TGCAGTGCTAGTGACTTTCAAGAGACCCAGTACTTC.

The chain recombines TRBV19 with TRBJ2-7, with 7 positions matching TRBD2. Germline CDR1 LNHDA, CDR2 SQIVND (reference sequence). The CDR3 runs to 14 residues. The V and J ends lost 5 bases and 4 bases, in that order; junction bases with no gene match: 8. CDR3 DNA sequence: TGTGCCAGTAGTCGGGCGGGGGAGGAATACGAGCAGTACTTC. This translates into CASSRAGEEYEQYF.

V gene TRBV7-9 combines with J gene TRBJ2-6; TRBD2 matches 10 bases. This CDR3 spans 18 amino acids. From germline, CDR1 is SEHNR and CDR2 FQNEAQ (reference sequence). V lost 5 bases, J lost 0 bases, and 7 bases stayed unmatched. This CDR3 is CASSLKPSGSSGANVLTF. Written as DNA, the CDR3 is TGTGCCAGCAGCCTAAAGCCTAGCGGGAGCTCTGGGGCCAACGTCCTGACTTTC.

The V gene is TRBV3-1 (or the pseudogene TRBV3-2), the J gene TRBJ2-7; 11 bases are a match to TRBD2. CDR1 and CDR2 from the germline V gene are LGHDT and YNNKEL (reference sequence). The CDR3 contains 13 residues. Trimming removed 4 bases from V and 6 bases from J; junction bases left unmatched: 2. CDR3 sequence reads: CASSPGTSGEQYF. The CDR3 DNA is TGTGCCAGCAGCCCCGGGACTAGCGGCGAGCAGTACTTC.

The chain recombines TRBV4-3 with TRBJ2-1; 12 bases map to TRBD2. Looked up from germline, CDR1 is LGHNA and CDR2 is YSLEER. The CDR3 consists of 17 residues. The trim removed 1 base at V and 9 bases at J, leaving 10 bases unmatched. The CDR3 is CASSQGSSGRVTTEQFF. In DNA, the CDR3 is TGCGCCAGCAGCCAAGGGTCTAGCGGGAGGGTCACGACTGAGCAGTTCTTC.

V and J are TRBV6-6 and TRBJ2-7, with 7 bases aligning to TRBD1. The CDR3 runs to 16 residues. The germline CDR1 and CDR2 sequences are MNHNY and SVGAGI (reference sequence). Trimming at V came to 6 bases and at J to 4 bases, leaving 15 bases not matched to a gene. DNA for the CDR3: TGTGCCAGCAGCAGGGTGTCTGGGCAGGGGGATTACGAGCAGTACTTC. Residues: CASSRVSGQGDYEQYF.

CDR3 loop: CASSLIRANEQFF. CDR3 DNA sequence: TGTGCCAGCAGCTTAATCAGGGCCAATGAGCAGTTCTTC. The chain employs TRBV13 and TRBJ2-1; a weak D match, TRBD1 (5 bases). CDR1 and CDR2 (germline): PRHDT, FYEKMQ (reference sequence). The V end was cut by 2 bases, the J end by 6 bases, with 8 bases between. CDR3 size: 13 residues.

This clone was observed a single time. In DNA, the CDR3 is TGTGCCAGTTCTTCGAATCTTAGGACTACCTACAATGAGCAGTTCTTC. Translating it yields CASSSNLRTTYNEQFF. The rearrangement uses TRBV19 and TRBJ2-1; tentatively, D is TRBD2 (6 bases). CDR3 length: 16 residues. The V and J ends lost 8 bases and 2 bases respectively, with 19 bases between them. Germline CDR1 and CDR2: LNHDA and SQIVND (reference sequence).

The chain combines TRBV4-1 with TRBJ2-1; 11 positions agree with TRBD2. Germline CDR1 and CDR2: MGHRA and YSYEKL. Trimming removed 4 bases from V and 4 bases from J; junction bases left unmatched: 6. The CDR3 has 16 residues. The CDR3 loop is CASSRIGTSGYNEQFF. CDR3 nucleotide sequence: TGCGCCAGCAGCCGTATCGGGACTAGCGGTTACAATGAGCAGTTCTTC.

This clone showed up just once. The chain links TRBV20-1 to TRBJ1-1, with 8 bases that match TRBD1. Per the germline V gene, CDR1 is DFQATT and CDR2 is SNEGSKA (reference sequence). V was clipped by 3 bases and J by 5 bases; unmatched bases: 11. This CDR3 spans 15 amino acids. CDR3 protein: CSASRQGAVYTEAFF. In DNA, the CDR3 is TGCAGTGCTAGTAGGCAGGGGGCGGTTTATACTGAAGCTTTCTTT.

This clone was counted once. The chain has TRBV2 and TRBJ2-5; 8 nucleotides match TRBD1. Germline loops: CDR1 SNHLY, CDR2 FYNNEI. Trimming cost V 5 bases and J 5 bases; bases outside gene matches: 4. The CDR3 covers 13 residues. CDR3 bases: TGTGCCAGCAGTTGGACAGGGCGGGAGACCCAGTACTTC. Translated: CASSWTGRETQYF.

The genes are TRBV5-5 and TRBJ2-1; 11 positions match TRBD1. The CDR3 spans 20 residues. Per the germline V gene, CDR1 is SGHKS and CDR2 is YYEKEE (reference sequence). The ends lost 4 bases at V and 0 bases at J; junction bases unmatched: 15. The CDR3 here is CASSPRTGGATSASYNEQFF. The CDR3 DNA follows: TGTGCCAGCAGCCCGAGGACAGGGGGCGCGACTAGCGCCTCCTACAATGAGCAGTTCTTC.

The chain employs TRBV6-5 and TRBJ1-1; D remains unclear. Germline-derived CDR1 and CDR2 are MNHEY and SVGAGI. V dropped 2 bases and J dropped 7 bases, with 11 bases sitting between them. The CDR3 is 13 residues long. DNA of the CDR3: TGTGCCAGCAGTTACCAACCGGGGTATGAAGCTTTCTTT. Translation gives CASSYQPGYEAFF.

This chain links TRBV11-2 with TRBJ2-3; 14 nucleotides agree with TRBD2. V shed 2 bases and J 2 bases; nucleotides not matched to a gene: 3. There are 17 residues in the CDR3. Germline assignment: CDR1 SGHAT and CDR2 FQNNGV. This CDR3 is CASSLRLAGGNTDTQYF. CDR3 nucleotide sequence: TGTGCCAGCAGCTTAAGACTAGCGGGAGGGAACACAGATACGCAGTATTTT. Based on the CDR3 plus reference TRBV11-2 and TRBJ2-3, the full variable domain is EAGVAQSPRYKIIEKRQSVAFWCNPISGHATLYWYQQILGQGPKLLIQFQNNGVVDDSQLPKDRFSAERLKGVDSTLKIQPAKLEDSAVYLCASSLRLAGGNTDTQYFGPGTRLTVL.

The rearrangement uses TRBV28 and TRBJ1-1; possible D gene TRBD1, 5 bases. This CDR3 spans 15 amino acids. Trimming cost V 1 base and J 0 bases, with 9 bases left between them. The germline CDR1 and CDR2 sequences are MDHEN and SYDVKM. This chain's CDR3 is CASSLYETVNTEAFF. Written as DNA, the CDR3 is TGTGCCAGCAGTTTATATGAGACAGTGAACACTGAAGCTTTCTTT.

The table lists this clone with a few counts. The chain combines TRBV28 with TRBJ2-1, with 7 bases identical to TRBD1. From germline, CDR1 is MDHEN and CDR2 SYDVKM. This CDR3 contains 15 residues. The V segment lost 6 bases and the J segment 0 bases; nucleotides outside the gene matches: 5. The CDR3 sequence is CASRRDRASYNEQFF. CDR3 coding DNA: TGTGCCAGCAGGCGAGACAGGGCCTCCTACAATGAGCAGTTCTTC.

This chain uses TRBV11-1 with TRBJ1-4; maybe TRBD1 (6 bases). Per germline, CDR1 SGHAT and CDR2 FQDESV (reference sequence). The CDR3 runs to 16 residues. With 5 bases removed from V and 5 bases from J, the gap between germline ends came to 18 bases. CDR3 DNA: TGTGCCAGCAGCCATCGAACAGGGCTAAGGAATGAAAAACTGTTTTTT. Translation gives CASSHRTGLRNEKLFF.

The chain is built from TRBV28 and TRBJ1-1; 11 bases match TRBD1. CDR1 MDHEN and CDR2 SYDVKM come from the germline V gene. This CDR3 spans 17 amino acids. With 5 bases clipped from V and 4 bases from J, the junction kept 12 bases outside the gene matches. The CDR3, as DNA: TGTGCCAGCAGTCTCCCAGGGGACAGGGGGAAGGTCACTGAAGCTTTCTTT. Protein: CASSLPGDRGKVTEAFF. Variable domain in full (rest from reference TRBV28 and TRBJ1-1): DVKVTQSSRYLVKRTGEKVFLECVQDMDHENMFWYRQDPGLGLRLIYFSYDVKMKEKGDIPEGYSVSREKKERFSLILESASTNQTSMYLCASSLPGDRGKVTEAFFGQGTRLTVV.

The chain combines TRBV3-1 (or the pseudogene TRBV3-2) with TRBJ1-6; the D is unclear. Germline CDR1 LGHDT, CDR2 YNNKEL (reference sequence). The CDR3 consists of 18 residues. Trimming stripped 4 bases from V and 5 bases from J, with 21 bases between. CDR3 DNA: TGTGCCAGCAGCCGATCCATGAGTTTTAGGAGCCATAATTCACCCCTCCACTTT. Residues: CASSRSMSFRSHNSPLHF.

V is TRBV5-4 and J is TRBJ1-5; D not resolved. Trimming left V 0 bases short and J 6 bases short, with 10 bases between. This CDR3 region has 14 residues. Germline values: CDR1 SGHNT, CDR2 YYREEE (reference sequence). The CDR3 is CASSLDQAPQPQHF. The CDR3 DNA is TGTGCCAGCAGCTTGGACCAGGCACCTCAGCCCCAGCATTTT.